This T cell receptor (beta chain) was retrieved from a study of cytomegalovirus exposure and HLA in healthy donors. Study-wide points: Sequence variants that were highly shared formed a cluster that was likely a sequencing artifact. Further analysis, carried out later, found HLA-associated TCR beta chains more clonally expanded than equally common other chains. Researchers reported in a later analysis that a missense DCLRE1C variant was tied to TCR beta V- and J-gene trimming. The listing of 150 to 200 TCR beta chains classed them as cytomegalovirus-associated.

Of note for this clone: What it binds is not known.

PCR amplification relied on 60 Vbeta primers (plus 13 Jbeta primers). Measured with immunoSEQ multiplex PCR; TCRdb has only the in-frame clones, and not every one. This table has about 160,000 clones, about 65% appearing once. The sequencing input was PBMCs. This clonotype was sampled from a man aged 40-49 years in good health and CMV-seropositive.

The CDR3 sequence: CASSGLAGEYQETQYF. The CDR3 region has the DNA TGCGCCAGCAGTGGACTAGCGGGGGAGTACCAAGAGACCCAGTACTTC. The chain combines TRBV10-2 with TRBJ2-5, with TRBD2 matching over 12 bases. The CDR3 loop spans 16 amino acids. Looked up from germline, CDR1 is WSHSY and CDR2 is SAAADI. The junction had 3 bases not matched to a gene; V was cut back by 4 bases and J by 0 bases.